Presented here are 32 T cell receptor beta chains from one specimen sequenced in a study of human T cells and chemical hapten exposure. Time point denoted: pre-sensitization, week 0. As for treatment: therapeutic diphenylcyclopropenone sensitization with weekly scalp DPC. TCRdb called the RACE reads again in MiXCR, with one record for every CDR3 protein. The sample lists approximately 57,000 distinct CDR3 sequences, more than 7.5% seen once, with 9.6% in the top ten. The sequences come from whole blood, collected in connection with sensitization to the hapten diphenylcyclopropenone (DPC). These receptors originate from a man in his forties or fifties with alopecia areata. Some clones in this sample may be carry-over from other donors' samples.

The chain carries TRBV3-1 and TRBJ2-7; D gene unclear. The germline V gene has CDR1 LGHDT and CDR2 YNNKEL (reference sequence). The CDR3 has 15 residues. Trimming stripped 1 base from V and 2 bases from J, with 12 bases between. CDR3 DNA: TGTGCCAGCAGCCAAGGTCCAGGTGGGGCCTACGAGCAGTACTTC. This translates into CASSQGPGGAYEQYF.

The chain combines TRBV14 with TRBJ2-4, with D possibly being TRBD1 or TRBD2 (6 bases each). V shed 6 bases and J shed 0 bases, with 15 bases lying between them. The CDR3 has 16 residues. The germline V gene encodes CDR1 SGHDN and CDR2 FVKESK. The CDR3 DNA reads TGTGCCAGCAGAACGTGGGGGGCTGAAGCCAAAAACATTCAGTACTTC. Amino acid sequence: CASRTWGAEAKNIQYF.

This clonotype was observed a few times. This chain joins TRBV5-1 and TRBJ2-2, with unresolved D. The V and J ends lost 1 base and 7 bases respectively, with 8 bases between them. This CDR3 has 13 amino acids. Germline V gene data show CDR1 as SGHRS and CDR2 as YFSETQ. The CDR3 region is CASSLYQVGELFF. The CDR3 coding sequence is TGCGCCAGCAGCTTGTACCAGGTCGGGGAGCTGTTTTTT.

At least ten counts were recorded for this clonotype. The V gene is TRBV28, the J gene TRBJ2-2, with 7 bases identical to TRBD1. Germline V gene sequence: CDR1 MDHEN, CDR2 SYDVKM. The trim removed 6 bases at V and 2 bases at J, leaving 9 bases unmatched. The length of the CDR3 is 16 residues. As DNA, the CDR3 is TGTGCCAGCAGACCTTCGGGACAGACCAACACCGGGGAGCTGTTTTTT. Translating it yields CASRPSGQTNTGELFF.

In its sample, this clonotype was seen many times. This chain joins TRBV5-4 and TRBJ2-2; TRBD1 matches 8 bases. This CDR3 is 14 amino acids long. The V gene's germline CDR1 is SGHNT and CDR2 YYREEE (reference sequence). With 2 bases clipped from V and 6 bases from J, the junction kept 3 bases outside the gene matches. The CDR3 coding sequence is TGTGCCAGCAGCTTCCGACAGGGGCCCGGGGAGCTGTTTTTT. This translates into CASSFRQGPGELFF.

V gene TRBV3-1 combines with J gene TRBJ2-2, with 16 bases that match TRBD2. The CDR3 spans 18 residues. Trimming removed 7 bases from V and 2 bases from J; junction bases left unmatched: 7. Germline V lookup: CDR1 LGHDT, CDR2 YNNKEL (reference sequence). CDR3 nucleotide sequence: TGTGCCAGCATGGGGGGACTAGCGGGAGGGACCAACACCGGGGAGCTGTTTTTT. It codes for CASMGGLAGGTNTGELFF.

This clonotype was detected many times. This chain uses TRBV28 with TRBJ1-5; D ambiguous. This CDR3 contains 12 residues. Germline V lookup: CDR1 MDHEN, CDR2 SYDVKM. With 2 bases removed from V and 3 bases from J, the gap between germline ends came to 2 bases. The CDR3 DNA reads TGTGCCAGCAGTTTAGCCAATCAGCCCCAGCATTTT. Its translation: CASSLANQPQHF.

This clonotype was detected a few times. V and J are TRBV6-5 and TRBJ2-1, with a possible D match to TRBD1 (5 bases). CDR1 is MNHEY and CDR2 is SVGAGI in the germline V gene. The length of the CDR3 is 15 residues. V was cut by 5 bases and J by 0 bases, with 11 bases left in between. CDR3 sequence reads: CASSTQGNSYNEQFF. The CDR3 DNA is TGTGCCAGCAGTACCCAGGGTAACTCCTACAATGAGCAGTTCTTC.

The chain links TRBV6-6 to TRBJ2-7; D gene unclear. This CDR3 is built from 12 residues. Germline V gives CDR1 MNHNY, CDR2 SVGAGI (reference sequence). V gave up 2 bases and J gave up 6 bases, with 8 bases separating them. The CDR3 spells CASSYTKPEQYF. For the CDR3, the DNA is TGTGCCAGCAGTTACACCAAGCCCGAGCAGTACTTC.

The chain is built from TRBV30 and TRBJ2-7; D remains ambiguous. In germline, CDR1 is GTSNPN, CDR2 SVGIG (reference sequence). This CDR3 spans 13 amino acids. The germline V and J ends were trimmed by 5 bases and 3 bases, with 14 bases remaining between them. CDR3 amino acids: CAWSSGPIYEQYF. CDR3 in DNA: TGTGCCTGGTCTTCCGGACCGATCTACGAGCAGTACTTC.

The table lists this clonotype with many counts. This chain joins TRBV12-3 or TRBV12-4 and TRBJ2-1; D is perhaps TRBD2 (5 bases). The CDR3 is 18 amino acids. V was trimmed by 4 bases and J by 3 bases, leaving 22 bases between them. CDR3 protein: CASSYENGLFGHYNEQFF. The CDR3 DNA follows: TGTGCCAGCAGTTACGAAAATGGACTTTTTGGGCACTACAATGAGCAGTTCTTC.

This clonotype turned up a few times. CDR3 region: CSVARPSSYEQYF. DNA for the CDR3: TGCAGCGTTGCCCGACCGAGCTCCTACGAGCAGTACTTC. The chain carries TRBV29-1 and TRBJ2-7; D remains ambiguous. CDR1 and CDR2 from the germline V gene are SQVTM and ANQGSEA. The CDR3 length is 13 residues. Trimming took 4 bases from V and 0 from J, leaving 10 bases between them.

This chain links TRBV24-1 with TRBJ2-3, with TRBD1 matching over 9 bases. This CDR3 spans 14 amino acids. The ends lost 3 bases at V and 4 bases at J; junction bases unmatched: 1. Per the germline V gene, CDR1 is KGHDR and CDR2 is SFDVKD. The CDR3 reads CATSDRTGADTQYF. The CDR3 DNA sequence: TGTGCCACCAGTGATCGGACAGGGGCAGATACGCAGTATTTT.

Ten or more counts support this clonotype. This chain links TRBV12-3 or TRBV12-4 with TRBJ2-3, with TRBD2 matching 9 bases. CDR3 size: 18 residues. J gave up 0 bases and V 3 bases, and 10 bases lay outside the gene matches. CDR3 amino acids: CASSLRFLAGPSTDTQYF. The CDR3 DNA follows: TGTGCCAGCAGTTTGAGATTCCTAGCGGGGCCTAGCACAGATACGCAGTATTTT.

The chain recombines TRBV28 with TRBJ1-2; maybe TRBD1 (6 bases). The ends were cut back, 2 bases at V and 2 bases at J, with 12 bases in the middle. This CDR3 has 15 residues. Per the germline V gene, CDR1 is MDHEN and CDR2 is SYDVKM. For the CDR3, the DNA is TGTGCCAGCAGTTTACAGGGGTGGCGGAACTATGGCTACACCTTC. This codes for CASSLQGWRNYGYTF.

The genes are TRBV5-1 and TRBJ2-7, with D perhaps matching TRBD1 (5 bases). CDR1 and CDR2 (germline): SGHRS, YFSETQ. CDR3 size: 12 residues. The V and J ends lost 2 bases and 7 bases respectively, with 10 bases between them. The CDR3 DNA reads as TGCGCCAGCAGCTTTAACAGGCAAGAGCAGTACTTC. This sequence encodes CASSFNRQEQYF. The full variable domain, in which reference TRBV5-1 and TRBJ2-7 provide the parts outside the CDR3, is KAGVTQTPRYLIKTRGQQVTLSCSPISGHRSVSWYQQTPGQGLQFLFEYFSETQRNKGNFPGRFSGRQFSNSRSEMNVSTLELGDSALYLCASSFNRQEQYFGPGTRLTVT.

Many counts were recorded for this clonotype. The chain joins TRBV4-2 to TRBJ2-7, with TRBD1 as a possible D gene (5 bases). Germline loops: CDR1 LGHNA, CDR2 YNFKEQ. The CDR3 covers 12 residues. The V gene lost 1 base and the J gene lost 7 bases, with 8 bases spanning the gap. DNA for the CDR3: TGTGCCAGCAGCCAAGGGGCAGGGGAGCAGTACTTC. It specifies CASSQGAGEQYF.

This clonotype was seen many times. The chain is built from TRBV7-8 and TRBJ2-1, with TRBD2 identical over 7 bases. V was clipped by 5 bases and J by 4 bases; unmatched bases: 8. Germline CDR1 reads SGHVS; CDR2 reads FQNEAQ. CDR3 size: 15 residues. The chain's CDR3 is CASSPREGPYNEQFF. DNA of the CDR3: TGTGCCAGCAGCCCGAGGGAGGGCCCATACAATGAGCAGTTCTTC.

This clonotype has a handful of counts. The gene calls are TRBV19 and TRBJ2-1, with 15 bases matching TRBD2. This CDR3 contains 16 residues. Losses at the gene ends were 6 bases for V and 9 bases for J; bases not matched to a gene: 9. Germline V gene sequence: CDR1 LNHDA, CDR2 SQIVND (reference sequence). CDR3 residues: CASSLPGTSGRIEQFF. Here the CDR3 DNA reads TGTGCCAGTAGCCTTCCTGGGACTAGCGGGAGGATTGAGCAGTTCTTC.

This clonotype occurred a few times. The chain recombines TRBV20-1 with TRBJ2-1; D not resolved. With 2 bases removed from V and 9 bases from J, the gap between germline ends came to 11 bases. The CDR3 totals 12 residues. The germline V gene encodes CDR1 DFQATT and CDR2 SNEGSKA (reference sequence). The CDR3 reads CSARRRHIEQFF. The CDR3 bases are TGCAGTGCTAGACGTAGACATATTGAGCAGTTCTTC.

The gene calls are TRBV9 and TRBJ2-7; D may match TRBD1 or TRBD2 (5 bases each). V was trimmed by 3 bases and J by 7 bases, leaving 14 bases between them. Per the germline V gene, CDR1 is SGDLS and CDR2 is YYNGEE. The CDR3 length is 13 residues. The CDR3 reads CASSAGALGEQYF. The CDR3, as DNA: TGTGCCAGCAGCGCCGGGGCCCTGGGGGAGCAGTACTTC.

At least ten counts were recorded for this clonotype. J is TRBJ2-1 and V is TRBV20-1; TRBD2 agrees at 7 bases. This CDR3 contains 13 residues. Germline V CDR1 and CDR2: DFQATT, SNEGSKA (reference sequence). J gave up 6 bases and V 3 bases, and 5 bases lay outside the gene matches. CDR3 DNA: TGCAGTGCTAGGGCTAGCGGTCTCAATGAGCAGTTCTTC. Amino acid sequence: CSARASGLNEQFF.

The chain couples TRBV28 to TRBJ2-2, with 9 nucleotides matching TRBD1. Germline V gives CDR1 MDHEN, CDR2 SYDVKM. This CDR3 is built from 16 residues. The junction had 6 bases not matched to a gene; V was cut back by 4 bases and J by 3 bases. This CDR3 is CASSSPGQGYTGELFF. DNA for the CDR3: TGTGCCAGCAGTTCACCGGGACAGGGTTACACCGGGGAGCTGTTTTTT.

This clonotype appeared a few times. The chain links TRBV6-2 or TRBV6-3 to TRBJ2-2; TRBD2 matches 14 bases. The length of the CDR3 is 16 residues. J lost 6 bases, V lost 6 bases, and 6 bases had no gene match. Germline V gene data show CDR1 as MNHEY and CDR2 as SVGEGT. The CDR3 protein is CASSPRLAGGPGELFF. The CDR3 nucleotides read TGTGCCAGCAGCCCCCGACTAGCGGGAGGGCCCGGGGAGCTGTTTTTT.

This clonotype was found many times. V is TRBV28 and J is TRBJ2-1, with D tentatively TRBD2 (5 bases). The length of the CDR3 is 11 residues. Trimming pared 6 bases from V and 12 bases from J, leaving 12 bases between. Germline-derived CDR1 and CDR2 are MDHEN and SYDVKM. The CDR3 region has the DNA TGTGCCAGCAGAATAAGGCGGGCGCAGTTCTTC. The encoded protein is CASRIRRAQFF.

The table lists this clonotype with many counts. The V gene is TRBV7-9, the J gene TRBJ2-2; a weak D match, TRBD1 (6 bases). V dropped 5 bases and J dropped 1 base, with 8 bases sitting between them. The CDR3 consists of 14 residues. CDR1 SEHNR and CDR2 FQNEAQ come from the germline V gene (reference sequence). CDR3 sequence reads: CASSPRGNTGELFF. The CDR3 DNA reads TGTGCCAGCAGCCCCAGGGGGAACACCGGGGAGCTGTTTTTT.

The V and J genes are TRBV28 and TRBJ1-1; D possibly corresponds to TRBD1 (5 bases). The V gene lost 3 bases and the J gene lost 1 base, with 9 bases spanning the gap. This CDR3 spans 14 amino acids. Germline CDR1 and CDR2: MDHEN and SYDVKM. CDR3 nucleotides: TGTGCCAGCAGTTTCTTGCAGGGGAACACTGAAGCTTTCTTT. It translates to CASSFLQGNTEAFF.

This clonotype was picked up many times. The V and J genes are TRBV3-1 and TRBJ2-3, with 13 bases aligning to TRBD2. The CDR3 consists of 15 residues. Germline-derived CDR1 and CDR2 are LGHDT and YNNKEL (reference sequence). Trimming at V came to 5 bases and at J to 4 bases, leaving 3 bases not matched to a gene. The CDR3: CASSTGLAGADTQYF. The CDR3, as DNA: TGTGCCAGCAGCACAGGACTAGCGGGAGCAGATACGCAGTATTTT.

This clonotype has ten or more counts. This chain links TRBV20-1 with TRBJ2-2, with D unresolved. V was trimmed by 3 bases and J by 2 bases, leaving 7 bases between them. The germline V gene encodes CDR1 DFQATT and CDR2 SNEGSKA (reference sequence). The CDR3 covers 13 residues. In DNA form, the CDR3 reads TGCAGTGCTAGGGACGGCAACACCGGGGAGCTGTTTTTT. Amino acids: CSARDGNTGELFF.

V is TRBV18 and J is TRBJ2-7; a weak D match, TRBD2 (6 bases). The CDR3 is 14 residues long. Germline assignment: CDR1 KGHSH and CDR2 LQKENI. Trimming took off 5 bases at V and 0 bases at J, with 11 bases between the two ends. In DNA, the CDR3 is TGTGCCAGCTCAGGGGGGAGGAGCTCCTACGAGCAGTACTTC. Amino acid sequence: CASSGGRSSYEQYF.

This clonotype was counted between two and nine times. V usage is TRBV7-6 and J usage is TRBJ1-2, with a tentative D call TRBD1 (5 bases). Between the trimmed V and J ends, which lost 5 bases and 5 bases, there was a span of 12 bases. The CDR3 has 13 amino acids. Germline V gene sequence: CDR1 SGHVS, CDR2 FNYEAQ. The CDR3 sequence is CASSPRGGYGYTF. The CDR3 DNA is TGTGCCAGCAGCCCCCGCGGGGGTTATGGCTACACCTTC.

The V call is TRBV30, the J call TRBJ2-5, with 7 positions matching TRBD2. CDR1 GTSNPN and CDR2 SVGIG come from the germline V gene (reference sequence). V trimming: 5 bases; J trimming: 2 bases; junction bases outside the gene matches: 11. The CDR3 length is 15 residues. The CDR3 DNA reads as TGTGCCTGGCGGAGAGGGGCTAGCGGACAAGAGACCCAGTACTTC. As protein: CAWRRGASGQETQYF.